The 23 T cell receptor beta chains below were found in one sample sequenced in a study of immune evolution from preneoplasia to lung adenocarcinoma. Assay: immunoSEQ multiplex PCR; the TCRdb copy retains only in-frame clones and omits some. Of tens of thousands of clones detected, roughly 71% appear once; the ten largest clones hold approximately 6.1%. The specimen was FFPE invasive lung adenocarcinoma tissue. The receptors originated from a person in their sixties with lung adenocarcinoma.

This clone was detected a few times. The chain is built from TRBV9 and TRBJ2-1, with D perhaps matching TRBD2 (7 bases). The ends were cut back, 5 bases at V and 7 bases at J, with 13 bases in the middle. The CDR3 is 13 residues long. Germline V gene data show CDR1 as SGDLS and CDR2 as YYNGEE. CDR3 loop: CASSGRGQNEQFF. CDR3 in DNA: TGTGCCAGCAGTGGGCGGGGGCAAAATGAGCAGTTCTTC.

The chain uses TRBV18 and TRBJ1-5; D perhaps matches TRBD1 (5 bases). Germline V CDR1 and CDR2: KGHSH, LQKENI. Trimming removed 3 bases from V and 6 bases from J, with 12 bases in between. The CDR3 is 14 amino acids. CDR3 residues: CASSPRDLPQPQHF. The CDR3 DNA reads as TGTGCCAGCTCACCCCGGGACTTGCCTCAGCCCCAGCATTTT.

Sample share makes this clone medium-sized. CDR3 coding DNA: TGTGCCAGCAGCCTATGGGATCAGCTCTCCCTCTCCTACGAGCAGTACTTC. This encodes CASSLWDQLSLSYEQYF. The chain recombines TRBV5-4 with TRBJ2-7; D unclear. Trimming stripped 4 bases from V and 0 bases from J, with 20 bases between. This CDR3 has 17 residues. In germline, CDR1 is SGHNT, CDR2 YYREEE (reference sequence).

This clone was recorded only once. The chain combines TRBV5-4 with TRBJ1-6; TRBD1 matches at 7 bases. There are 15 residues in the CDR3. The V and J ends lost 1 base and 5 bases, in that order; junction bases with no gene match: 3. Germline CDR1 SGHNT, CDR2 YYREEE (reference sequence). Here the CDR3 DNA reads TGTGCCAGCAGCTTGTGGGACAGAGATAATTCACCCCTCCACTTT. As protein: CASSLWDRDNSPLHF.

The V and J genes are TRBV9 and TRBJ2-3; 10 bases fit TRBD2. J was trimmed by 2 bases and V by 2 bases; bases with no gene match: 8. Germline assignment: CDR1 SGDLS and CDR2 YYNGEE. The CDR3 is 17 amino acids. The CDR3 DNA follows: TGTGCCAGCAGCGTTACTAGCGGGAATACCCTCACAGATACGCAGTATTTT. Its translation is CASSVTSGNTLTDTQYF.

The gene calls are TRBV7-2 and TRBJ2-1, with D perhaps matching TRBD2 (5 bases). Looked up from germline, CDR1 is SGHTA and CDR2 is FQGNSA. CDR3 size: 16 residues. V dropped 1 base and J dropped 7 bases, with 17 bases sitting between them. The CDR3 loop is CASSLGGPGKLNEQFF. CDR3 coding DNA: TGTGCCAGCAGCTTAGGCGGGCCCGGAAAACTTAATGAGCAGTTCTTC.

The genes are TRBV11-2 and TRBJ2-6; unclear D gene. This CDR3 contains 14 residues. The V end lost 0 bases, the J end lost 4 bases, and 4 bases lay between the germline ends. Germline V lookup: CDR1 SGHAT, CDR2 FQNNGV. CDR3: CASSLDPGANVLTF. The CDR3 coding sequence is TGTGCCAGCAGCTTAGATCCCGGGGCCAACGTCCTGACTTTC.

There are a few counts of this clone. The chain recombines TRBV5-1 with TRBJ2-6; D gene unclear. V was trimmed by 7 bases and J by 3 bases, leaving 14 bases between them. Germline CDR1 reads SGHRS; CDR2 reads YFSETQ. The CDR3 covers 15 residues. Written as DNA, the CDR3 is TGCGCCAGCTCCCGAAGGGCAGATGGGGCCAACGTCCTGACTTTC. Encoded protein: CASSRRADGANVLTF.

This chain joins TRBV2 and TRBJ2-7; 7 bases agree with TRBD2. The trim removed 7 bases at V and 2 bases at J, leaving 8 bases unmatched. There are 14 residues in the CDR3. Germline V lookup: CDR1 SNHLY, CDR2 FYNNEI. The CDR3 DNA follows: TGTGCCAGCACCTCTCCGGGACTAACCTACGAGCAGTACTTC. It encodes CASTSPGLTYEQYF. The full variable domain, with the rest looked up from reference TRBV2 and TRBJ2-7, is EPEVTQTPSHQVTQMGQEVILRCVPISNHLYFYWYRQILGQKVEFLVSFYNNEISEKSEIFDDQFSVERPDGSNFTLKIRSTKLEDSAMYFCASTSPGLTYEQYFGPGTRLTVT.

This clone was seen a few times. This chain connects TRBV18 to TRBJ2-2, with D possibly being TRBD2 (5 bases). Trimming took 2 bases from V and 6 from J, leaving 13 bases between them. Germline values: CDR1 KGHSH, CDR2 LQKENI. This CDR3 comprises 15 residues. The CDR3 region has the DNA TGTGCCAGCTCACCAGGGCTAGCCGGCCCCGGGGAGCTGTTTTTT. Protein product: CASSPGLAGPGELFF.

This sequence joins TRBV11-3 and TRBJ2-7, with unresolved D. V lost 3 bases to trimming and J lost 5 bases, with 5 bases between them. Germline V gives CDR1 SGHNT, CDR2 YENEEA. The CDR3 spans 11 residues. The CDR3: CASSFGDEQYF. The CDR3 DNA reads TGTGCCAGCAGCTTTGGGGACGAGCAGTACTTC.

The V gene is TRBV5-4, the J gene TRBJ2-1; 7 bases line up with TRBD1. CDR1 is SGHNT, CDR2 YYREEE, per germline (reference sequence). This CDR3 has 13 residues. Trimming cost V 7 bases and J 7 bases; bases outside gene matches: 8. The CDR3 DNA follows: TGTGCCAGCTCCTGGGACAGACAGAATGAGCAGTTCTTC. Translation gives CASSWDRQNEQFF.

This sequence joins TRBV19 and TRBJ1-5; D remains unclear. This CDR3 region has 15 residues. Trimming took off 8 bases at V and 1 base at J, with 15 bases between the two ends. Germline-derived CDR1 and CDR2 are LNHDA and SQIVND (reference sequence). The CDR3: CASFDLHGSNQPQHF. The CDR3 bases are TGTGCCAGTTTCGACCTGCATGGGAGCAATCAGCCCCAGCATTTT.

J is TRBJ1-2 and V is TRBV6-6; possibly TRBD1 for D (6 bases). Germline lookup yields CDR1 MNHNY and CDR2 SVGAGI (reference sequence). The CDR3 consists of 12 residues. The V and J ends lost 6 bases and 4 bases respectively, with 9 bases between them. CDR3 protein: CASSPGAYGYTF. The CDR3 nucleotides read TGTGCCAGCAGCCCGGGGGCCTATGGCTACACCTTC.

This clone has more than one count but fewer than ten. J is TRBJ1-4 and V is TRBV5-1; TRBD1 might be the D (5 bases). V was shortened by 2 bases and J by 8 bases, with 16 bases between the two germline ends. Germline V gene lookup returns CDR1 SGHRS and CDR2 YFSETQ. The CDR3 is made up of 15 amino acids. The CDR3 loop reads CASSLSTAGEEKLFF. The DNA of the CDR3 is TGCGCCAGCAGCTTATCGACAGCCGGGGAGGAAAAACTGTTTTTT.

This clone was recorded once. The genes are TRBV5-1 and TRBJ1-2, with D possibly TRBD1 on 5 matching bases. V dropped 2 bases and J dropped 4 bases, with 6 bases sitting between them. The CDR3 is made up of 12 amino acids. In germline, CDR1 is SGHRS, CDR2 YFSETQ. The CDR3 is CASSLDSYGYTF. CDR3 DNA: TGCGCCAGCAGCTTAGACAGCTATGGCTACACCTTC.

The rearrangement uses TRBV21-1 and TRBJ2-1. TRBV21-1 is marked as a pseudogene. This CDR3 region has 14 residues. In DNA, the CDR3 is TGTGCCAGCAGCAAGGTGGGGGTAGACAATGAGCAGTTCTTC. This translates into CASSKVGVDNEQFF.

This clone was recorded once. V is TRBV11-2 and J is TRBJ2-7; D possibly corresponds to TRBD2 (6 bases). With 5 bases removed from V and 3 bases from J, the gap between germline ends came to 14 bases. The CDR3 loop spans 14 amino acids. Germline CDR1 SGHAT, CDR2 FQNNGV. CDR3 sequence: CASSDRRRGYEQYF. DNA of the CDR3: TGTGCCAGCAGCGATCGGAGGCGGGGCTACGAGCAGTACTTC.

The rearrangement joins TRBV5-1 to TRBJ2-7, with 7 bases identical to TRBD2. Per germline, CDR1 SGHRS and CDR2 YFSETQ. The CDR3 has 15 amino acids. V trimming: 0 bases; J trimming: 4 bases; junction bases outside the gene matches: 7. As DNA, the CDR3 is TGCGCCAGCAGCTTGGAGGCTAGCGGCGGTTACGAGCAGTACTTC. As protein: CASSLEASGGYEQYF.

This clone has a handful of counts. The chain combines TRBV6-6 with TRBJ1-5, with D unclear. V was shortened by 1 base and J by 5 bases, with 3 bases between the two germline ends. Germline V gene sequence: CDR1 MNHNY, CDR2 SVGAGI (reference sequence). The CDR3 is 12 residues long. CDR3 nucleotide sequence: TGTGCCAGCAGTTACTTTGATCAGCCCCAGCATTTT. This gives the protein CASSYFDQPQHF.

This clone appeared a few times. V gene TRBV7-7 combines with J gene TRBJ2-7; D is perhaps TRBD2 (6 bases). CDR1 and CDR2 from the germline V gene are SSHAT and FNYEAQ (reference sequence). V lost 10 bases to trimming and J lost 2 bases, with 15 bases between them. The CDR3 spans 13 residues. The CDR3 region has the DNA TGTGCCATCTCGGGAGAGGGGACCTACGAGCAGTACTTC. This translates into CAISGEGTYEQYF.

The V call is TRBV27, the J call TRBJ2-7; D is tentatively TRBD1 or TRBD2 (5 bases each). The V end lost 7 bases, the J end lost 4 bases, and 17 bases lay between the germline ends. The CDR3 extends over 14 amino acids. The germline gives CDR1 MNHEY, CDR2 SMNVEV (reference sequence). The CDR3 region is CASTPWGPPYEQYF. The DNA for the CDR3 is TGTGCCAGCACGCCTTGGGGACCTCCGTACGAGCAGTACTTC.

Notes on this clone: The same CDR3 can be traced to other DNA sequences in this sample. This rearrangement joins TRBV6-6 to TRBJ2-3, with unresolved D. The germline V and J ends were trimmed by 0 bases and 6 bases, with 4 bases remaining between them. Germline CDR1 reads MNHNY; CDR2 reads SVGAGI (reference sequence). The CDR3 covers 12 residues. The CDR3 sequence: CASSYSRDTQYF. DNA of the CDR3: TGTGCCAGCAGTTACTCGAGGGATACGCAGTATTTT.